The subject of this entry is one T cell receptor beta chain. As processed by the authors: Counts of nucleated cells, estimated from reference gene primer amplification, were obtained. The assay was immunoSEQ multiplex PCR, and TCRdb's table has in-frame clones only and misses some. Clone size and the V and J calls come from that table; the DNA yielded D and trimming. The sample contains about 160,000 clones, 85% to 90% of which appear only once. V was shortened by 2 bases and J by 4 bases, with 13 bases between the two germline ends. Germline V gene data show CDR1 as SGHTA and CDR2 as FQGTGA. CDR3 size: 15 residues. Those enrolled in Seattle joined during active infection and were followed longitudinally afterward. The record originates from a study of blood T cell repertoires in COVID-19. Overall study: The United States, Italy and Spain supplied acute and convalescent COVID-19 samples. Sources were T cells, B-cell-depleted T cells, or PBMCs; the material itself was cDNA or gDNA.

This chain joins TRBV7-3 and TRBJ2-3; perhaps TRBD1 as D (5 bases). Sequencing input: peripheral blood. The sequence was obtained from a woman between 70 and 85 years old with COVID-19, enrolled during active disease. This chain's CDR3 is CASSLQQGFADTQYF. In DNA, the CDR3 is TGTGCCAGCAGCTTACAGCAGGGTTTCGCAGATACGCAGTATTTT.